These T cell receptor beta chains were read from a single sample in a study of T cell responses to AZD1222 COVID-19 vaccine. Clones were read by immunoSEQ multiplex PCR, and TCRdb kept only the in-frame ones, dropping some. In the table there are under 150,000 clones, about 93% of which are singletons. The sequencing used peripheral blood, collected on day 0 of AZD1222 vaccination. The receptors derive from an adult in good health. Each CDR3 is given with its conserved first and last residue. Fields, in order: D gene, V gene, clone size, J gene, CDR3 protein, CDR3 DNA. A D gene is named only where the DNA matches it firmly. Expanded clones get a size class; other rows say once, few or many, or leave the size out.

NA,TRBV14,once,TRBJ2-7,CASSQEDRPSYEQYF,TGTGCCAGCAGCCAAGAAGACAGGCCCTCCTACGAGCAGTACTTC
NA,TRBV29-1,once,TRBJ1-1,CSAYPVGTEAFF,TGCAGCGCCTATCCCGTTGGAACTGAAGCTTTCTTT
NA,TRBV19,NA,TRBJ1-2,CASSIQGPLVYGYTF,TGTGCCAGTAGTATCCAGGGGCCCTTGGTCTATGGCTACACCTTC
NA,TRBV2,NA,TRBJ2-1,CASRGLTNEQFF,TGTGCCAGCCGGGGTCTCACAAATGAGCAGTTCTTC
TRBD1,TRBV6-5,NA,TRBJ2-3,CASSRTGKDTQYF,TGTGCCAGCAGCCGGACAGGGAAAGATACGCAGTATTTT
NA,TRBV9,NA,TRBJ1-5,CASSATSNQPQHF,TGTGCCAGCAGCGCCACGAGCAATCAGCCCCAGCATTTT
TRBD2,TRBV3-1/TRBV3-2,NA,TRBJ2-7,CASSQTRTSGDPYEQYF,TGTGCCAGCAGCCAGACCCGGACTAGCGGGGACCCCTACGAGCAGTACTTC
NA,TRBV3-1/TRBV3-2,NA,TRBJ1-6,CASSQEAQGYNSPLHF,TGTGCCAGCAGCCAAGAAGCCCAGGGCTATAATTCACCCCTCCACTTT
NA,TRBV6-6,NA,TRBJ1-1,CASSHGIGVSEAFF,TGTGCCAGCAGTCATGGGATAGGGGTATCTGAAGCTTTCTTT
NA,TRBV5-5,NA,TRBJ2-5,CASSSSRGETQYF,TGTGCCAGCAGCTCATCCCGAGGGGAGACCCAGTACTTC
TRBD2,TRBV3-1/TRBV3-2,NA,TRBJ2-2,CASSQDILAGGLDTGELFF,TGTGCCAGCAGCCAAGATATACTAGCGGGGGGGCTGGACACCGGGGAGCTGTTTTTT
TRBD1,TRBV6-5,once,TRBJ1-5,CASTAGGQPQHF,TGTGCCAGCACGGCAGGGGGTCAGCCCCAGCATTTT
TRBD1,TRBV10-2,NA,TRBJ1-2,CASTPGFRDRGRGKGYTF,TGCGCCAGCACTCCAGGCTTCCGGGACAGGGGAAGGGGAAAAGGCTACACCTTC
NA,TRBV2,NA,TRBJ1-5,CASSEGQGAQPQHF,TGTGCCAGCAGTGAAGGGCAAGGGGCTCAGCCCCAGCATTTT
NA,TRBV6-5,NA,TRBJ2-7,CATHERGRAYEQYF,TGTGCCACCCATGAGAGGGGCCGGGCCTACGAGCAGTACTTC